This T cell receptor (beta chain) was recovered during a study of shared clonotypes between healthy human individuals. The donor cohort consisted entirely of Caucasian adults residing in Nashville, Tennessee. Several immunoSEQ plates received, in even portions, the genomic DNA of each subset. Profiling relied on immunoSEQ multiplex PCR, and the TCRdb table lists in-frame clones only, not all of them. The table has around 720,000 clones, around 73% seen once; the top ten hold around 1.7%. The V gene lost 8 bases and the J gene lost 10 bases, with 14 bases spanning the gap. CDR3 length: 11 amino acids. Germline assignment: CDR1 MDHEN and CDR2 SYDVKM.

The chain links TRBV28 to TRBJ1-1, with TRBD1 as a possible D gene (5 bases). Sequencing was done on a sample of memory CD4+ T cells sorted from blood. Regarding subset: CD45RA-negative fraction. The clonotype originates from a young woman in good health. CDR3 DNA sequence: TGTGCCAGCGGGTCGGGGGTTGTAGCTTTCTTT. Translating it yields CASGSGVVAFF.